This TCR beta chain is from a study of blood T cell repertoires in COVID-19. In the study overall: Researchers got acute and convalescent COVID-19 samples from the United States, Italy and Spain. PBMCs, B-cell-depleted T cells, or T cells were the source of the cDNA or gDNA that made up the material.

In the original processing: Scientists estimated how many nucleated cells there were by amplifying reference gene primers. The repertoire was sequenced with immunoSEQ multiplex PCR; TCRdb's copy has only in-frame clones and lacks some. V, J and clone size were drawn from that table, and D and trimming were deduced from the DNA. Of under 130,000 clones in the sample, 81% were seen once. The sequence was obtained from a man at least 80 years old with acute or convalescent COVID-19. The material sequenced was peripheral blood.

CDR3 in DNA: TGCAGCGTTGAACGCGTCAGGGGAGCAACTGAAGCTTTCTTT. Translation gives CSVERVRGATEAFF. The chain joins TRBV29-1 to TRBJ1-1, with a weak D call TRBD1 (6 bases). The CDR3 has 14 residues. Trimming stripped 2 bases from V and 5 bases from J, with 15 bases between. Germline V gene sequence: CDR1 SQVTM, CDR2 ANQGSEA.